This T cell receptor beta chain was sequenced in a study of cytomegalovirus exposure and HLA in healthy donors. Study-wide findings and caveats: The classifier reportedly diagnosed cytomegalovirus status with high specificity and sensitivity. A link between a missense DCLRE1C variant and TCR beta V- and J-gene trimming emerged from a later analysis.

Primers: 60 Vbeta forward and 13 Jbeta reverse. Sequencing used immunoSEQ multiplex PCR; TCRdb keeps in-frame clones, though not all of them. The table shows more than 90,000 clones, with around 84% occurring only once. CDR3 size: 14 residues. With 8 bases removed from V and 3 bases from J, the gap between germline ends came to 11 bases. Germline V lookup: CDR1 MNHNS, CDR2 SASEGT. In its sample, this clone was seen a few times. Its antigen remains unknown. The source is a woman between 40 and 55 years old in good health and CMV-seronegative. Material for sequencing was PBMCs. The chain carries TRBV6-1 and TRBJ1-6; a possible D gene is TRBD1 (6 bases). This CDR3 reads CASATQGYNSPLHF. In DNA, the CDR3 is TGTGCCAGCGCCACACAGGGCTATAATTCACCCCTCCACTTT.